Listed below are T cell receptor beta chains from one sample, sequenced in a study of cytomegalovirus exposure and HLA in healthy donors. TCRdb keeps only in-frame clones here, not all; method: immunoSEQ multiplex PCR. Of approximately 64,000 clones detected, under 85% appear once; the ten largest clones hold more than 4.5%. The sequencing input was PBMCs. These receptors all stem from a male donor in good health and CMV-seropositive. CDR3s include the opening cysteine and the closing phenylalanine or tryptophan. Each record gives: clone size, D gene, V gene, J gene, CDR3 protein, CDR3 DNA. A D gene is named only where the DNA matches it firmly. Some rows mark clone size as missing; the rest say once, few, many or name a class of expanded clone.

size: NA; D: NA; V: TRBV4-2; J: TRBJ1-5; CDR3: CASSQEEGIRQPQHF; DNA: TGTGCCAGCAGCCAAGAGGAGGGGATCAGGCAGCCCCAGCATTTT
size: NA; D: TRBD1; V: TRBV9; J: TRBJ2-7; CDR3: CASSGGDRANEQYF; DNA: TGTGCCAGCAGCGGGGGGGACAGGGCGAACGAGCAGTACTTC
size: NA; D: TRBD1; V: TRBV5-4; J: TRBJ1-2; CDR3: CASSDRLGTGVDYGYTF; DNA: TGTGCCAGCAGCGACCGATTGGGGACAGGGGTTGACTATGGCTACACCTTC
size: NA; D: TRBD2; V: TRBV5-4; J: TRBJ2-1; CDR3: CASSPGGRGYNEQFF; DNA: TGTGCCAGCAGCCCGGGGGGGAGGGGCTACAATGAGCAGTTCTTC
size: NA; D: NA; V: TRBV7-3; J: TRBJ1-1; CDR3: CASSLSILRQQNTEAFF; DNA: TGTGCCAGCAGCTTGAGTATACTGAGACAGCAGAACACTGAAGCTTTCTTT
size: NA; D: TRBD2; V: TRBV11-1; J: TRBJ2-1; CDR3: CASSKEAGGTYNEQFF; DNA: TGTGCCAGCAGCAAAGAAGCGGGGGGCACCTACAATGAGCAGTTCTTC
size: NA; D: NA; V: TRBV13; J: TRBJ2-2; CDR3: CASSLGPLGTGELFF; DNA: TGTGCCAGCAGCTTAGGCCCCCTCGGGACCGGGGAGCTGTTTTTT
size: medium-sized; D: NA; V: TRBV5-1; J: TRBJ1-2; CDR3: CASSLYRAKGYTF; DNA: TGCGCCAGCAGCTTGTACAGGGCTAAAGGCTACACCTTC
size: few; D: NA; V: TRBV28; J: TRBJ1-2; CDR3: CATQGWHGYTF; DNA: TGTGCCACCCAGGGTTGGCATGGCTACACCTTC
size: few; D: NA; V: TRBV5-1; J: TRBJ2-1; CDR3: CASRSAGGSSYNEQFF; DNA: TGCGCCAGCAGGAGTGCCGGGGGTAGCTCCTACAATGAGCAGTTCTTC
size: NA; D: NA; V: TRBV28; J: TRBJ2-2; CDR3: CASSLTGGAGELFF; DNA: TGTGCCAGCAGTCTAACAGGGGGGGCCGGGGAGCTGTTTTTT
size: few; D: TRBD1; V: TRBV5-4; J: TRBJ2-7; CDR3: CASSSGTAYEQYF; DNA: TGTGCCAGCAGCTCCGGGACAGCTTACGAGCAGTACTTC
size: NA; D: NA; V: TRBV7-2; J: TRBJ1-4; CDR3: CASSFGTTLGEKLFF; DNA: TGTGCCAGCAGCTTTGGGACTACCCTGGGGGAAAAACTGTTTTTT
size: few; D: TRBD2; V: TRBV7-2; J: TRBJ2-1; CDR3: CASSYVGTSGLYNEQFF; DNA: TGTGCCAGCAGCTATGTTGGGACTAGCGGCCTCTACAATGAGCAGTTCTTC
size: NA; D: NA; V: TRBV4-3; J: TRBJ1-3; CDR3: CASSQDRQSSGNTIYF; DNA: TGCGCCAGCAGCCAAGACCGACAATCCTCTGGAAACACCATATATTTT
size: NA; D: NA; V: TRBV28; J: TRBJ1-5; CDR3: CASSLIQMGAWQPQHF; DNA: TGTGCCAGCAGTTTGATCCAGATGGGCGCTTGGCAGCCCCAGCATTTT
size: NA; D: NA; V: TRBV11-3; J: TRBJ2-3; CDR3: CASSLAGGTDTQYF; DNA: TGTGCCAGCAGCTTAGCGGGGGGCACAGATACGCAGTATTTT
size: NA; D: NA; V: TRBV11-2; J: TRBJ1-2; CDR3: CASSLSQAVDYGYTF; DNA: TGTGCCAGCAGCTTAAGTCAGGCCGTGGACTATGGCTACACCTTC
size: NA; D: NA; V: TRBV10-3; J: TRBJ2-3; CDR3: CAILGGGVTDTQYF; DNA: TGTGCCATCCTCGGCGGGGGCGTTACAGATACGCAGTATTTT
size: NA; D: NA; V: TRBV30; J: TRBJ2-7; CDR3: CAWSVTGRGASYEQYF; DNA: TGTGCCTGGAGTGTAACAGGGCGAGGGGCATCCTACGAGCAGTACTTC
size: few; D: NA; V: TRBV10-2; J: TRBJ1-3; CDR3: CASSGSGGSGNTIYF; DNA: TGCGCCAGCAGTGGTTCGGGGGGCTCTGGAAACACCATATATTTT
size: NA; D: TRBD1; V: TRBV6-5; J: TRBJ1-5; CDR3: CASSRDRGLGQPQHF; DNA: TGTGCCAGCAGTCGGGACAGGGGGCTTGGTCAGCCCCAGCATTTT
size: few; D: TRBD2; V: TRBV6-4; J: TRBJ2-3; CDR3: CASSDGTSWGAATQYF; DNA: TGTGCCAGCAGTGACGGGACTAGCTGGGGGGCCGCTACGCAGTATTTT
size: NA; D: NA; V: TRBV4-3; J: TRBJ1-6; CDR3: CASSQVQRLSNSPLHF; DNA: TGCGCCAGCAGCCAAGTTCAACGGTTGAGTAATTCACCCCTCCACTTT
size: NA; D: NA; V: TRBV7-8; J: TRBJ2-7; CDR3: CASSQRQQLEQYF; DNA: TGTGCCAGCAGTCAGAGACAGCAGTTAGAGCAGTACTTC
size: NA; D: NA; V: TRBV7-3; J: TRBJ2-1; CDR3: CASSPYLSSYNEQFF; DNA: TGTGCCAGCAGTCCCTATCTGAGCTCCTACAATGAGCAGTTCTTC
size: NA; D: NA; V: TRBV19; J: TRBJ2-2; CDR3: CATWRANTGELFF; DNA: TGTGCCACCTGGAGAGCGAACACCGGGGAGCTGTTTTTT
size: few; D: NA; V: TRBV2; J: TRBJ2-5; CDR3: CASSEPGYQETQYF; DNA: TGTGCCAGCAGTGAACCGGGGTACCAAGAGACCCAGTACTTC
size: NA; D: NA; V: TRBV27; J: TRBJ1-2; CDR3: CASSFGQGIYGYTF; DNA: TGTGCCAGCAGTTTTGGGCAGGGGATCTATGGCTACACCTTC
size: NA; D: TRBD1; V: TRBV6-5; J: TRBJ1-6; CDR3: CASRDRGGYNSPLHF; DNA: TGTGCCAGCAGGGACAGGGGTGGCTATAATTCACCCCTCCACTTT
size: NA; D: NA; V: TRBV4-1; J: TRBJ2-5; CDR3: CASSQENLAPLSQYF; DNA: TGCGCCAGCAGCCAAGAGAACCTAGCGCCGTTGTCCCAGTACTTC
size: NA; D: TRBD1; V: TRBV27; J: TRBJ2-7; CDR3: CASSFGTAYEQYF; DNA: TGTGCCAGCAGTTTTGGGACAGCCTACGAGCAGTACTTC
size: NA; D: NA; V: TRBV4-2; J: TRBJ2-5; CDR3: CASSRFTGTPQETQYF; DNA: TGTGCCAGCAGTCGATTTACCGGGACTCCCCAAGAGACCCAGTACTTC